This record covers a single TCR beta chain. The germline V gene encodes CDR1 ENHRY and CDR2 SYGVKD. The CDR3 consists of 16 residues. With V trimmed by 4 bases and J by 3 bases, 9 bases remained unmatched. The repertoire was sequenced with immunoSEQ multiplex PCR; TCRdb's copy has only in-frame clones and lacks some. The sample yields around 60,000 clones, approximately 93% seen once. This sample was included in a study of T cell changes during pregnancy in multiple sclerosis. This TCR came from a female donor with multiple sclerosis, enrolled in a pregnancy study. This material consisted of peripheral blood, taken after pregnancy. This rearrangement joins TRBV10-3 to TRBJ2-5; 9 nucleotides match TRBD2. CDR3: CAISGGRARTEETQYF. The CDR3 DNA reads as TGTGCCATCAGTGGCGGGAGGGCCAGAACGGAAGAGACCCAGTACTTC.